Listed here are 32 T cell receptor beta chains from one sample, sequenced in a study of vaccination effects on CD4 cells after COVID-19. ViraFEST used viral peptide pools to expand antigen-specific CD4+ T cells before sequencing. Subsequent to a culture period of 10 days, CD4+ T cells were isolated. Vaccine recipients had no previous SARS-CoV-2 infection; their nucleocapsid antibodies were negative. Generated by immunoSEQ multiplex PCR, the TCRdb table keeps only in-frame clones and is missing some. The table lists 55,000 to 75,000 clones, around 76% of them singletons, with around 2.7% in the top ten. Their cognate antigens are unknown. The specimen was CD4+ T cells from PBMCs cultured with HCoV-NL63 spike peptides, collected before COVID-19 vaccination. The source is a human donor who received a COVID-19 vaccine.

The V call is TRBV7-8, the J call TRBJ1-5; TRBD1 aligns across 9 bases. This CDR3 region has 16 residues. V lost 1 base, J lost 4 bases, and 5 bases stayed unmatched. Germline V lookup: CDR1 SGHVS, CDR2 FQNEAQ. CDR3 sequence reads: CASSLVGDRVNQPQHF. The CDR3 DNA follows: TGTGCCAGCAGCTTAGTAGGGGACAGGGTTAATCAGCCCCAGCATTTT.

The sample holds one count of this clone. This sequence joins TRBV6-6 and TRBJ1-2; D might be TRBD1 (5 bases). The CDR3 spans 12 residues. Per the germline V gene, CDR1 is MNHNY and CDR2 is SVGAGI (reference sequence). The V end was cut by 7 bases, the J end by 5 bases, with 11 bases between. The CDR3 sequence is CASIKGRYGYTF. Written as DNA, the CDR3 is TGTGCCAGCATAAAGGGGAGGTATGGCTACACCTTC.

V gene TRBV9 combines with J gene TRBJ2-4; D perhaps matches TRBD1 (5 bases). In germline, CDR1 is SGDLS, CDR2 YYNGEE. Trimming stripped 0 bases from V and 8 bases from J, with 9 bases between. This CDR3 region has 13 residues. The CDR3 protein is CASSVDQGDIQYF. The DNA of the CDR3 is TGTGCCAGCAGCGTAGACCAGGGCGACATTCAGTACTTC.

This clone has just a few counts. This chain connects TRBV6-2 or TRBV6-3 to TRBJ1-5; TRBD1 might be the D (6 bases). The germline gives CDR1 MNHEY, CDR2 SVGEGT. Trimming stripped 2 bases from V and 7 bases from J, with 15 bases between. CDR3 size: 15 residues. The CDR3 reads CASSYGGGGPQPQHF. The CDR3 DNA reads as TGTGCCAGCAGTTACGGAGGGGGTGGACCCCAGCCCCAGCATTTT.

The chain links TRBV24-1 to TRBJ2-3, with 7 bases matching TRBD1. CDR1 and CDR2 from the germline V gene are KGHDR and SFDVKD. The CDR3 covers 16 residues. Germline trimming cut 4 bases from V and 2 bases from J; bases unmatched to any gene: 8. The CDR3 protein is CATSDQRDRTTDTQYF. The CDR3 DNA is TGTGCCACCAGTGACCAACGGGACAGAACCACAGATACGCAGTATTTT.

This clone was seen a single time. The V call is TRBV28, the J call TRBJ1-2; possibly TRBD1 for D (5 bases). Germline V gene sequence: CDR1 MDHEN, CDR2 SYDVKM. With 6 bases removed from V and 7 bases from J, the gap between germline ends came to 15 bases. The CDR3 sequence is 13 residues long. The CDR3 reads CASRSGLPGGYTF. The CDR3 region has the DNA TGTGCCAGCAGGTCGGGACTGCCGGGTGGCTACACCTTC.

This clone was counted between two and nine times. The rearrangement links TRBV19 to TRBJ1-4, with D possibly matching TRBD1 (6 bases). CDR1 is LNHDA and CDR2 is SQIVND in the germline V gene (reference sequence). V lost 5 bases, J lost 0 bases, and 16 bases lay in between. The CDR3 sequence is 17 residues long. Here the CDR3 reads CASSPKDRPATNEKLFF. The CDR3 coding sequence is TGTGCCAGTAGTCCCAAGGACAGACCTGCAACTAATGAAAAACTGTTTTTT.

V usage is TRBV11-1 and J usage is TRBJ2-7; possibly TRBD1 for D (6 bases). The CDR3 covers 15 residues. The germline V gene has CDR1 SGHAT and CDR2 FQDESV (reference sequence). V gave up 6 bases and J gave up 0 bases, with 15 bases separating them. CDR3 protein: CASSPYSDSSYEQYV. In DNA form, the CDR3 reads TGTGCCAGCAGTCCCTACTCGGACAGCTCCTACGAGCAGTACGTC.

As DNA, the CDR3 is TGTGCCAGCAGTCCATTGGGGTCGGGGGACACTGAAGCTTTCTTT. Translating it yields CASSPLGSGDTEAFF. J is TRBJ1-1 and V is TRBV27; the D gene is possibly TRBD1 (5 bases). Looked up from germline, CDR1 is MNHEY and CDR2 is SMNVEV (reference sequence). CDR3 length: 15 residues. Trimming left V 5 bases short and J 3 bases short, with 16 bases between.

The chain has TRBV2 and TRBJ1-4; D is uncertain. The germline gives CDR1 SNHLY, CDR2 FYNNEI. The V end lost 8 bases, the J end lost 0 bases, and 13 bases lay between the germline ends. This CDR3 comprises 15 residues. The DNA of the CDR3 is TGTGCCAGCTCTTATGCGGGAGCAACTAATGAAAAACTGTTTTTT. Its protein is CASSYAGATNEKLFF.

This clone occurred a few times. The gene calls are TRBV24-1 and TRBJ2-2; maybe TRBD1 (6 bases). V lost 3 bases and J 4 bases, leaving 11 bases between the germline ends. The CDR3 consists of 15 residues. Germline V lookup: CDR1 KGHDR, CDR2 SFDVKD. This chain's CDR3 is CATSDPQGPTGELFF. The CDR3 DNA reads as TGTGCCACCAGTGATCCACAGGGTCCCACCGGGGAGCTGTTTTTT.

The rearrangement uses TRBV15 and TRBJ2-5; D is ambiguous. CDR3 length: 13 amino acids. The germline V and J ends were trimmed by 1 base and 2 bases, with 5 bases remaining between them. Per germline, CDR1 LNHNV and CDR2 YYDKDF (reference sequence). CDR3 protein: CATSRVRQETQYF. For the CDR3, the DNA is TGTGCCACCAGCAGAGTCAGACAAGAGACCCAGTACTTC.

CDR3 residues: CASSAIRGEGSYNSPLHF. Here the CDR3 DNA reads TGTGCCAGCAGCGCCATTAGGGGGGAAGGATCCTATAATTCACCCCTCCACTTT. This sequence joins TRBV9 and TRBJ1-6, with a possible D match to TRBD1 (6 bases). Per germline, CDR1 SGDLS and CDR2 YYNGEE. Trimming stripped 3 bases from V and 1 base from J, with 17 bases between. CDR3 length: 18 residues.

This chain connects TRBV5-1 to TRBJ2-1; D possibly corresponds to TRBD1 (6 bases). The V end lost 2 bases, the J end lost 2 bases, and 8 bases lay between the germline ends. CDR3 length equals 14 residues. Germline V lookup: CDR1 SGHRS, CDR2 YFSETQ. For the CDR3, the DNA is TGCGCCAGCAGCTTTGGACAGACCTACAATGAGCAGTTCTTC. It encodes CASSFGQTYNEQFF.

The gene calls are TRBV7-8 and TRBJ2-5, with 10 positions matching TRBD2. This CDR3 comprises 14 residues. Germline V lookup: CDR1 SGHVS, CDR2 FQNEAQ. V lost 5 bases and J lost 7; bases outside the gene matches: 7. The DNA of the CDR3 is TGTGCCAGCAGCCGAGCGGGGGGGCTGGGGACCCAGTACTTC. Protein product: CASSRAGGLGTQYF.

The chain couples TRBV18 to TRBJ2-3, with 9 bases lining up with TRBD1. The CDR3 is 15 amino acids. Germline values: CDR1 KGHSH, CDR2 LQKENI. Germline trimming cut 6 bases from V and 2 bases from J; bases unmatched to any gene: 6. For the CDR3, the DNA is TGTGCCAGCTCGCCCGGGACAGGGTCCACAGATACGCAGTATTTT. As protein: CASSPGTGSTDTQYF.

The chain couples TRBV7-2 to TRBJ2-3, with 14 bases fitting TRBD2. V shed 5 bases and J 2 bases; nucleotides not matched to a gene: 6. Germline V gene data show CDR1 as SGHTA and CDR2 as FQGNSA. The CDR3 loop spans 17 amino acids. CDR3 DNA: TGTGCCAGCAGCAAGAGGACTAGCGGGGGGACCACAGATACGCAGTATTTT. Residues: CASSKRTSGGTTDTQYF. Variable domain in full (rest from reference TRBV7-2 and TRBJ2-3): GAGVSQSPSNKVTEKGKDVELRCDPISGHTALYWYRQSLGQGLEFLIYFQGNSAPDKSGLPSDRFSAERTGGSVSTLTIQRTQQEDSAVYLCASSKRTSGGTTDTQYFGPGTRLTVL.

As for this clone: The identical CDR3 is also encoded by other nucleotide sequences in the sample. The chain has TRBV6-1 and TRBJ1-2, with no clear D. The CDR3 sequence is 14 residues long. Between the trimmed V and J ends, which lost 0 bases and 2 bases, there was a span of 7 bases. Germline CDR1 MNHNS, CDR2 SASEGT. CDR3 region: CASSEAGGNYGYTF. The DNA of the CDR3 is TGTGCCAGCAGTGAAGCTGGAGGGAACTATGGCTACACCTTC.

The V and J genes are TRBV5-4 and TRBJ2-1; D might be TRBD1 (6 bases). This CDR3 comprises 13 residues. The V gene's germline CDR1 is SGHNT and CDR2 YYREEE (reference sequence). V shed 4 bases and J shed 13 bases, with 18 bases lying between them. This CDR3 is CASSTRGAGDQFF. The CDR3 DNA follows: TGTGCCAGCAGCACACGTGGGGCAGGGGATCAGTTCTTC.

The gene calls are TRBV11-3 and TRBJ2-3, with D perhaps TRBD1 (5 bases). Trimming cost V 5 bases and J 3 bases, with 21 bases left between them. Germline lookup yields CDR1 SGHNT and CDR2 YENEEA. This CDR3 comprises 17 residues. The CDR3 here is CASSDIENRLGTDTQYF. CDR3 sequence (DNA): TGTGCCAGCAGCGATATAGAGAACAGGTTAGGAACAGATACGCAGTATTTT.

This chain links TRBV5-1 with TRBJ1-1; D not resolved. Germline CDR1 SGHRS, CDR2 YFSETQ. The CDR3 runs to 13 residues. The germline V and J ends were trimmed by 3 bases and 3 bases, with 9 bases remaining between them. The CDR3 spells CASSSNEYTEAFF. In DNA form, the CDR3 reads TGCGCCAGCAGCTCAAATGAGTACACTGAAGCTTTCTTT. The whole variable domain, filled in from reference TRBV5-1 and TRBJ1-1, reads KAGVTQTPRYLIKTRGQQVTLSCSPISGHRSVSWYQQTPGQGLQFLFEYFSETQRNKGNFPGRFSGRQFSNSRSEMNVSTLELGDSALYLCASSSNEYTEAFFGQGTRLTVV.

A few counts support this clone. The J gene is TRBJ1-5, the V gene TRBV19, with D hard to call. V lost 1 base and J 1 base, leaving 5 bases between the germline ends. The CDR3 covers 14 residues. The germline gives CDR1 LNHDA, CDR2 SQIVND (reference sequence). Written as DNA, the CDR3 is TGTGCCAGTAGTATAGGCGTGAGCAATCAGCCCCAGCATTTT. Protein: CASSIGVSNQPQHF.

In this sample, this clone turned up once. The chain combines TRBV18 with TRBJ2-5, with 10 positions matching TRBD1. Unmatched junction bases numbered 9, after V lost 3 bases and J lost 2 bases. The CDR3 is made up of 17 amino acids. Germline V lookup: CDR1 KGHSH, CDR2 LQKENI. Here the CDR3 reads CASSPLPGQGVQETQYF. The CDR3 DNA follows: TGTGCCAGCTCACCTCTTCCCGGACAGGGGGTTCAAGAGACCCAGTACTTC.

The chain joins TRBV4-3 to TRBJ1-1, with a weak D call TRBD1 (6 bases). V lost 3 bases to trimming and J lost 4 bases, with 15 bases between them. The V gene's germline CDR1 is LGHNA and CDR2 YSLEER. This CDR3 is 15 amino acids long. The CDR3 loop is CASSQLSQGPTEAFF. Here the CDR3 DNA reads TGCGCCAGCAGCCAGCTTTCACAGGGACCCACTGAAGCTTTCTTT.

This clone was counted only a few times. V is TRBV4-2 and J is TRBJ2-2; TRBD2 matches at 8 bases. Germline lookup yields CDR1 LGHNA and CDR2 YNFKEQ. V lost 1 base to trimming and J lost 0 bases; unmatched junction nucleotides: 4. This CDR3 comprises 17 residues. The CDR3 bases are TGTGCCAGCAGCCAAGCTAGCGGGTTGGCGAACACCGGGGAGCTGTTTTTT. Amino acids: CASSQASGLANTGELFF.

V gene TRBV28 combines with J gene TRBJ1-2; TRBD1 might be the D (5 bases). The germline V and J ends were trimmed by 2 bases and 6 bases, with 10 bases remaining between them. Per the germline V gene, CDR1 is MDHEN and CDR2 is SYDVKM. The CDR3 runs 13 residues. CDR3: CASSLQGPDGYTF. CDR3 DNA sequence: TGTGCCAGCAGTTTACAGGGTCCGGATGGCTACACCTTC.

This clone was picked up a small number of times. The chain is built from TRBV6-5 and TRBJ2-7, with 11 positions matching TRBD1. CDR3 length: 15 amino acids. CDR1 and CDR2 (germline): MNHEY, SVGAGI. CDR3 nucleotides: TGTGCCAGCAGTAACTCCGGACAGGGGGCTTACGAGCAGTACGTC. Protein product: CASSNSGQGAYEQYV.

This clone was detected only once. The chain couples TRBV3-1 (or the pseudogene TRBV3-2) to TRBJ2-5; tentative D call: TRBD2 (7 bases). Trimming cost V 1 base and J 5 bases, with 26 bases left between them. Germline V gives CDR1 LGHDT, CDR2 YNNKEL (reference sequence). The CDR3 runs 19 residues. CDR3 DNA: TGTGCCAGCAGCCAAGGGAGTCGCCGGGGGGCCCGGCTTGGCGAGACCCAGTACTTC. This codes for CASSQGSRRGARLGETQYF.

The rearrangement links TRBV2 to TRBJ2-1; 7 bases are shared with TRBD1. Per the germline V gene, CDR1 is SNHLY and CDR2 is FYNNEI. V trimming: 7 bases; J trimming: 9 bases; junction bases outside the gene matches: 12. This CDR3 region has 14 residues. CDR3 region: CASTKNRGSGEQFF. CDR3 coding DNA: TGTGCCAGCACTAAAAACAGGGGATCAGGTGAGCAGTTCTTC.

Relative to its sample, this clone is medium-sized. This chain joins TRBV15 and TRBJ2-3; D remains unclear. CDR1 and CDR2 (germline): LNHNV, YYDKDF (reference sequence). The CDR3 is made up of 14 amino acids. V was pared by 0 bases and J by 8 bases, with 12 bases between. The CDR3 here is CATSREILAATQYF. CDR3 bases: TGTGCCACCAGCAGAGAAATTTTGGCGGCTACGCAGTATTTT.

The chain has TRBV5-1 and TRBJ2-1; D is uncertain. This CDR3 has 14 amino acids. Germline V gene lookup returns CDR1 SGHRS and CDR2 YFSETQ. Trimming shortened V by 5 bases and J by 4 bases, and 13 bases separated the two germline ends. CDR3 in DNA: TGCGCCAGCAGTTCATCCACCGAATACAATGAGCAGTTCTTC. It is translated as CASSSSTEYNEQFF.

The chain has TRBV4-1 and TRBJ2-5; 10 nucleotides match TRBD2. The CDR3 covers 15 residues. Looked up from germline, CDR1 is MGHRA and CDR2 is YSYEKL. J lost 4 bases, V lost 6 bases, and 8 bases had no gene match. CDR3 in amino acids: CASRPLAGARETQYF. The CDR3 DNA reads TGCGCCAGCAGACCGCTAGCGGGGGCCCGAGAGACCCAGTACTTC.